Below, 4 T cell receptor beta chains from the same sample are listed, as sequenced in a study of PD-1 blockade in classical Hodgkin lymphoma. The data were produced by immunoSEQ multiplex PCR, yet TCRdb's version contains in-frame clones alone and is incomplete. This table has about 33,000 clones, roughly 92% appearing once. The time point: newly diagnosed, previously untreated cHL patient sample. Sequenced input: peripheral blood mononuclear cells (PBMCs). These receptors originate from a human donor with classical Hodgkin lymphoma.

This clone was seen only once. The V and J genes are TRBV5-4 and TRBJ2-2, with unresolved D. Trimming stripped 0 bases from V and 6 bases from J, with 3 bases between. Per the germline V gene, CDR1 is SGHNT and CDR2 is YYREEE (reference sequence). The CDR3 is 12 amino acids. CDR3 loop: CASSLGPGELFF. The CDR3 nucleotides read TGTGCCAGCAGCTTGGGACCCGGGGAGCTGTTTTTT.

The chain has TRBV5-1 and TRBJ1-2, with 7 bases identical to TRBD1. V shed 5 bases and J 2 bases; nucleotides not matched to a gene: 12. CDR1 and CDR2 from the germline V gene are SGHRS and YFSETQ. The CDR3 is 16 residues long. The CDR3 region is CASRPLPGQPNYGYTF. CDR3 bases: TGCGCCAGCAGACCACTACCGGGACAGCCCAACTATGGCTACACCTTC.

The chain recombines TRBV5-1 with TRBJ2-5; D unresolved. Trimming removed 1 base from V and 5 bases from J, with 12 bases in between. Germline V gene sequence: CDR1 SGHRS, CDR2 YFSETQ. CDR3 length equals 14 residues. The CDR3 DNA reads as TGCGCCAGCAGCTTGTTTGGTGTCGGTGAGACCCAGTACTTC. Translated: CASSLFGVGETQYF. The variable domain in full, with the rest retrieved from reference TRBV5-1 and TRBJ2-5, is KAGVTQTPRYLIKTRGQQVTLSCSPISGHRSVSWYQQTPGQGLQFLFEYFSETQRNKGNFPGRFSGRQFSNSRSEMNVSTLELGDSALYLCASSLFGVGETQYFGPGTRLLVL.

V gene TRBV9 combines with J gene TRBJ2-7; possibly TRBD1 for D (6 bases). The V end was cut by 0 bases, the J end by 11 bases, with 18 bases between. The CDR3 is 14 amino acids. Germline V gene sequence: CDR1 SGDLS, CDR2 YYNGEE. The CDR3 sequence: CASSVEDWGLTKYF. DNA for the CDR3: TGTGCCAGCAGCGTAGAGGATTGGGGGCTGACGAAGTACTTC.